A selection of T cell receptor beta chains follows, all from one sample in a study of blood T cell repertoires in COVID-19. Some clones are missing from TCRdb's copy, which holds only in-frame ones; the method was immunoSEQ multiplex PCR. The sample consists of about 330,000 clones, around nine tenths of them appearing once. Sequenced input: peripheral blood. The receptor source for this set is a woman between 45 and 60 years old with active or convalescent COVID-19. CDR3s include the opening cysteine and the closing phenylalanine or tryptophan. The order of the fields is D gene, clone size, J gene, V gene, CDR3 protein, CDR3 DNA. The D gene is left open where the match is weak. Clone size, where shown, is once, few, many, or a class for clones that have expanded.

>TRBD2|-|TRBJ2-7|TRBV7-9
CASSYAGTSGGSEQYF
TGTGCCAGCAGCTACGCCGGGACTAGCGGGGGCAGCGAGCAGTACTTC
>-|once|TRBJ1-5|TRBV10-2
CASSEALAGAYSNQPQHF
TGCGCCAGCAGTGAGGCCCTAGCGGGAGCTTATAGCAATCAGCCCCAGCATTTT
>-|-|TRBJ2-2|TRBV27
CASTNYAGELFF
TGTGCCAGCACCAACTATGCCGGGGAGCTGTTTTTT
>-|once|TRBJ2-7|TRBV11-2
CASSLVDSHSYEQYF
TGTGCCAGCAGCTTGGTGGACAGTCACTCCTACGAGCAGTACTTC
>-|-|TRBJ1-1|TRBV6-5
CASSSTGGVNTEAFF
TGTGCCAGCAGTTCCACGGGGGGGGTGAACACTGAAGCTTTCTTT
>TRBD2|medium-sized|TRBJ2-7|TRBV4-1
CASSQVASGGGYEQYF
TGCGCCAGCAGCCAAGTGGCTAGCGGGGGGGGCTACGAGCAGTACTTC
>TRBD1|-|TRBJ2-4|TRBV19
CASSRKTGRANIQYF
TGTGCCAGTAGCCGTAAGACAGGGCGAGCGAACATTCAGTACTTC
>TRBD1|-|TRBJ1-1|TRBV10-3
CAISEGGQGRTEAFF
TGTGCCATCAGTGAAGGAGGACAGGGAAGGACTGAAGCTTTCTTT
>TRBD1|-|TRBJ1-5|TRBV7-8
CASSLQGASNQPQHF
TGTGCCAGCAGCTTACAGGGGGCAAGCAATCAGCCCCAGCATTTT
>-|-|TRBJ1-2|TRBV28
CASSTRSTGYTF
TGTGCCAGCAGTACCAGGTCGACTGGCTACACCTTC
>TRBD1|-|TRBJ1-2|TRBV18
CASSPGQYTANYGYTF
TGTGCCAGCTCACCGGGACAGTACACCGCTAACTATGGCTACACCTTC
>-|-|TRBJ2-7|TRBV7-2
CASSQGFSSYEQYF
TGTGCCAGCAGCCAGGGTTTCAGCTCCTACGAGCAGTACTTC
>-|once|TRBJ1-5|TRBV4-2
CASSQDFQGYQPQHF
TGTGCCAGCAGCCAAGATTTCCAGGGCTATCAGCCCCAGCATTTT
>TRBD2|once|TRBJ2-2|TRBV2
CASSPSGGSTGELFF
TGTGCCAGCAGTCCTAGCGGGGGGTCCACCGGGGAGCTGTTTTTT
>-|-|TRBJ1-2|TRBV27
CASSLRGSPNYGYTF
TGTGCCAGCAGTTTAAGGGGCAGCCCTAACTATGGCTACACCTTC
>-|-|TRBJ2-7|TRBV7-2
CASRPRQASHEQYF
TGTGCCAGCAGACCTCGACAGGCGTCCCACGAGCAGTACTTC
>TRBD2|-|TRBJ2-1|TRBV2
CASIQREGRNEQFF
TGTGCCAGCATTCAGCGGGAGGGCCGCAATGAGCAGTTCTTC
>-|-|TRBJ2-5|TRBV5-1
CASSFGRGNQETQYF
TGCGCCAGCAGCTTCGGCAGGGGAAATCAAGAGACCCAGTACTTC
>-|-|TRBJ1-1|TRBV7-2
CASSLVGQNTEAFF
TGTGCCAGCAGCTTAGTTGGACAGAACACTGAAGCTTTCTTT
>TRBD2|once|TRBJ2-7|TRBV28
CASVPTGGGYEQYF
TGTGCCAGCGTTCCCACGGGGGGAGGCTACGAGCAGTACTTC
>TRBD1|-|TRBJ1-2|TRBV6-5
CASSRQGPNYGYTF
TGTGCCAGCAGTAGACAGGGTCCCAACTATGGCTACACCTTC
>-|-|TRBJ2-3|TRBV18
CASSPNAGADTQYF
TGTGCCAGCTCACCGAACGCCGGGGCAGATACGCAGTATTTT
>TRBD1|-|TRBJ1-1|TRBV7-9
CASSTNWDRKVVLNITRTEAFF
TGTGCCAGCAGCACCAACTGGGACAGGAAGGTAGTTTTAAACATTACCCGGACTGAAGCTTTCTTT
>-|-|TRBJ2-5|TRBV27
CASSLVLGKTQYF
TGTGCCAGCAGTTTAGTTCTAGGAAAGACCCAGTACTTC
>-|-|TRBJ2-7|TRBV30
CAWSAQGLGEQYF
TGTGCCTGGAGTGCACAGGGTCTAGGCGAGCAGTACTTC
>TRBD2|-|TRBJ2-3|TRBV6-2/TRBV6-3
CASSYSASGTQYF
TGTGCCAGCAGTTACTCGGCTAGCGGTACGCAGTATTTT
>TRBD1|-|TRBJ1-2|TRBV2
CASSELRTGVYGYTF
TGTGCCAGCAGTGAACTTAGGACAGGGGTCTATGGCTACACCTTC
>TRBD2|-|TRBJ2-7|TRBV5-1
CASSPGLAGARIPYEQYF
TGCGCCAGCAGCCCAGGACTAGCGGGAGCCCGCATTCCGTACGAGCAGTACTTC
>TRBD1|-|TRBJ2-7|TRBV5-1
CASSLWGDRVPHEQYF
TGCGCCAGCAGCTTGTGGGGGGACAGGGTTCCCCACGAGCAGTACTTC
>TRBD1|-|TRBJ1-3|TRBV3-1/TRBV3-2
CASSQTGGGNTIYF
TGTGCCAGCAGCCAGACAGGGGGGGGAAACACCATATATTTT